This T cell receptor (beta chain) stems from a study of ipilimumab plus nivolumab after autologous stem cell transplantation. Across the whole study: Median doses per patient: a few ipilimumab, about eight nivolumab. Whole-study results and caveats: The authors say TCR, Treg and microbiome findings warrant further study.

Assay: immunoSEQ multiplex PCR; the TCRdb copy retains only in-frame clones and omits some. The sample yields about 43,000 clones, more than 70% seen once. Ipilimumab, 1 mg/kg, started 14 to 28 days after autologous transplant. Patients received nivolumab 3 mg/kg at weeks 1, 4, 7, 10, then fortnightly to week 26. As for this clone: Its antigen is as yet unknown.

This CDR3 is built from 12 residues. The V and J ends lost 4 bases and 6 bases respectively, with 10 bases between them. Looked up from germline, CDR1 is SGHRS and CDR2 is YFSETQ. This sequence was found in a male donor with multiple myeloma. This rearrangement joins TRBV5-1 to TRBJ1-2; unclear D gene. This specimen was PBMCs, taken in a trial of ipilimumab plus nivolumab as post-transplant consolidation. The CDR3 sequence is CASSVNKDGYTF. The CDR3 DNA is TGCGCCAGCAGCGTCAACAAGGATGGCTACACCTTC.